The clone carrying this T cell receptor beta chain was counted a few times. Its antigen is not known. The entry originates in a study of T cell responses to AZD1222 COVID-19 vaccine. Broader study findings: In the spike-specific TCR repertoire, nearly half reportedly target unmutated variant regions. Spike-specific TCR breadth and depth grew following two AZD1222 doses.

The protocol was immunoSEQ multiplex PCR, while the TCRdb copy is restricted to in-frame clones and leaves out a portion. The data show around 140,000 clones, with around 92% seen just once and less than 15% held by the top ten. V was clipped by 5 bases and J by 0 bases; unmatched bases: 2. The CDR3 spans 14 residues. Germline CDR1 reads MNHEY; CDR2 reads SVGEGT. This sequence originates from an adult who had recovered from COVID-19. This sequence joins TRBV6-2 or TRBV6-3 and TRBJ2-3, with TRBD2 matching over 7 bases. Sequenced material: peripheral blood, taken after recovery from COVID-19. The CDR3 reads CASSGDYSTDTQYF. As DNA, the CDR3 is TGTGCCAGCAGTGGGGACTATAGCACAGATACGCAGTATTTT.